This T cell receptor (beta chain) originates from a study of T cells in Graves' hyperthyroidism and ophthalmopathy. Study information: At the time of initial diagnosis and before any treatment, peripheral blood was collected.

Duration under 3 months, a NOSPECS grade of at least 4, and a Clinical Activity Score of at least 3 characterized the ophthalmopathy patients. The CDR3 sequence is 18 residues long. The V end was cut by 1 base, the J end by 2 bases, with 20 bases between. Germline CDR1 reads SNHLY; CDR2 reads FYNNEI. Amplification targeted TCR beta CDR3 regions from RNA transcripts. Initially, a first-round RT-PCR of the TCR CDR3 employed the HTBI primer set. TCRdb used MiXCR to reprocess the multiplex PCR reads, holding one entry per CDR3 protein. The data show 600,000 to 700,000 distinct CDR3 sequences, with roughly 15% seen just once and approximately 4.2% held by the top ten. This clonotype was recorded at least ten times. Its antigen remains unknown. Findings and caveats of the study: The majority of expanded thyroid clonotypes above 0.001 also appeared in blood. Stable hyperthyroidism was told apart from ophthalmopathy by a model built on 13 V-J features.

This clonotype originated in a woman aged 40 to 50 with Graves' ophthalmopathy. This chain connects TRBV2 to TRBJ1-2; perhaps TRBD1 as D (6 bases). Sequencing input: blood. This CDR3 is CASSEEGFQGPANYGYTF. CDR3 coding DNA: TGTGCCAGCAGTGAAGAAGGGTTTCAGGGGCCGGCGAACTATGGCTACACCTTC. The whole variable domain, remainder taken from reference TRBV2 and TRBJ1-2, is EPEVTQTPSHQVTQMGQEVILRCVPISNHLYFYWYRQILGQKVEFLVSFYNNEISEKSEIFDDQFSVERPDGSNFTLKIRSTKLEDSAMYFCASSEEGFQGPANYGYTFGSGTRLTVV.